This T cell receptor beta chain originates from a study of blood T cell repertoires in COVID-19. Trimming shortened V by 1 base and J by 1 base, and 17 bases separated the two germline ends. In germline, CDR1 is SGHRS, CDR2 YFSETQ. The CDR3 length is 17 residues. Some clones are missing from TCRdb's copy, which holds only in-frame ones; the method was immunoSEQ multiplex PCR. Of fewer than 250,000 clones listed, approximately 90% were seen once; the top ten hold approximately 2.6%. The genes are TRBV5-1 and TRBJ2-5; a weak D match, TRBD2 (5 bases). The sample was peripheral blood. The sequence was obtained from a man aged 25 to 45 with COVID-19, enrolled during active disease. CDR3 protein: CASSLIVGVGPQETQYF. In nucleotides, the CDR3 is TGCGCCAGCAGCTTGATAGTGGGAGTAGGCCCCCAAGAGACCCAGTACTTC.